This T cell receptor beta chain was retrieved from a study of regulatory T cells in long-lasting Graves disease. Findings and caveats of the study: With persistent disease, TRBV28, TRBJ1-2 and TRBJ2-5 were the favored segments.

This clonotype was seen only a few times. Its antigen is not identified. Time point denoted: newly diagnosed GD, antithyroid drugs for less than 3 months. After RNA was extracted from PBMCs, the TCR library was made from it. Xi'an, China, was home to the endocrinology department that provided patients. The authors built TCR beta libraries using iRepertoire HTBI primers and Arm-PCR of CDR3 regions. TCRdb re-called the multiplex PCR reads with MiXCR, one entry per CDR3 protein. Here the sample spans 550,000 to 650,000 distinct CDR3 sequences, about 16% being singletons. V shed 4 bases and J 6 bases; nucleotides not matched to a gene: 6. CDR3 length: 12 residues. Germline V gene data show CDR1 as GTSNPN and CDR2 as SVGIG (reference sequence). These data also featured in a second study, about T cells in Graves' hyperthyroidism and ophthalmopathy. That work adds: With the HTBI primer set, the TCR CDR3 went through a first round of RT-PCR. Ophthalmopathy stood apart from stable hyperthyroidism in a 13 V-J model.

This specimen consisted of peripheral blood mononuclear cells (PBMCs), obtained at new diagnosis, from a patient treated with antithyroid drugs. The chain recombines TRBV30 with TRBJ2-7; 7 bases are shared with TRBD2. The receptor comes from a man aged 18 to 35 with Graves disease. The CDR3 region has the DNA TGTGCCTGGAAGCGGGAAGTCAGCGAGCAGTACTTC. Protein: CAWKREVSEQYF.